The sequence of this T cell receptor beta chain was determined in a study of cytomegalovirus exposure and HLA in healthy donors. V was shortened by 2 bases and J by 0 bases, with 17 bases between the two germline ends. Germline V gene lookup returns CDR1 SEHNR and CDR2 FQNEAQ (reference sequence). The CDR3 contains 17 residues. It was with 60 Vbeta and 13 Jbeta primers that the PCR ran. Method: immunoSEQ multiplex PCR; TCRdb's copy keeps in-frame clones and lacks some. Among about 98,000 clones listed, 55% to 75% were seen once. The sample comprised PBMCs. The receptor's source is a man aged 50-60 years in good health and CMV-seronegative. This chain joins TRBV7-9 and TRBJ2-7; perhaps TRBD1 as D (6 bases). The CDR3 coding sequence is TGTGCCAGCAGCTTACCGCCGGGACAAAGATTCTCCTACGAGCAGTACTTC. Translating it yields CASSLPPGQRFSYEQYF.